These 27 T cell receptor beta chains came from one sample sequenced in a study of shared clonotypes between healthy human individuals. Only in-frame clones appear in the TCRdb table, and some are missing; sequencing was by immunoSEQ multiplex PCR. The repertoire holds over a million clones, with roughly 96% as singletons. Sequencing used naive CD4+ T cells sorted from blood. Indicated subset: CD45RA+ positively selected. The origin of the receptors is a man aged 30 to 45 in good health.

The J gene is TRBJ1-1, the V gene TRBV7-9; the D gene is possibly TRBD1 (6 bases). Trimming stripped 3 bases from V and 1 base from J, with 9 bases between. The CDR3 sequence is 14 residues long. CDR1 and CDR2 from the germline V gene are SEHNR and FQNEAQ (reference sequence). The CDR3 DNA reads TGTGCCAGCAGCTTCCAGGGGCGGAACACTGAAGCTTTCTTT. It encodes CASSFQGRNTEAFF.

The chain is built from TRBV28 and TRBJ1-2; D not certain. Per the germline V gene, CDR1 is MDHEN and CDR2 is SYDVKM. The CDR3 has 16 amino acids. V dropped 1 base and J dropped 6 bases, with 18 bases sitting between them. The CDR3 region is CASSLFSSARSDGYTF. In DNA form, the CDR3 reads TGTGCCAGCAGTTTATTCAGTTCTGCCCGTAGCGATGGCTACACCTTC.

Note on this clone: The same CDR3 also results from other DNA sequences found in this sample. The chain joins TRBV18 to TRBJ2-2; D possibly corresponds to TRBD2 (6 bases). There are 18 residues in the CDR3. V shed 1 base and J shed 1 base, with 16 bases lying between them. In germline, CDR1 is KGHSH, CDR2 LQKENI. The CDR3 here is CASSPRGNRPKNTGELFF. DNA for the CDR3: TGTGCCAGCTCACCACGCGGGAACAGGCCGAAGAACACCGGGGAGCTGTTTTTT.

The chain's CDR3 is CASSSILDTQYF. As DNA, the CDR3 is TGCGCCAGCAGCTCAATATTAGATACGCAGTATTTT. This chain links TRBV4-1 with TRBJ2-3; no reliable D call. The CDR3 extends over 12 amino acids. CDR1 and CDR2 from the germline V gene are MGHRA and YSYEKL. V was trimmed by 5 bases and J by 5 bases, leaving 8 bases between them.

V and J are TRBV5-6 and TRBJ2-7; TRBD2 agrees at 9 bases. V dropped 4 bases and J dropped 2; count of bases not matched to a gene: 4. Germline assignment: CDR1 SGHDT and CDR2 YYEEEE. The CDR3 has 14 amino acids. The CDR3 loop is CASSQGLAAYEQYF. The CDR3 DNA is TGTGCCAGCAGCCAGGGACTAGCAGCCTACGAGCAGTACTTC.

J is TRBJ2-5 and V is TRBV11-2; 9 bases map to TRBD2. V was clipped by 2 bases and J by 5 bases; unmatched bases: 12. The CDR3 spans 17 residues. Germline CDR1 reads SGHAT; CDR2 reads FQNNGV. The CDR3, as DNA: TGTGCCAGCAGCTTAAGTCTAGCGGGAATCAAGGGTGAGACCCAGTACTTC. It translates to CASSLSLAGIKGETQYF. The full variable domain, its missing parts supplied by reference TRBV11-2 and TRBJ2-5, is EAGVAQSPRYKIIEKRQSVAFWCNPISGHATLYWYQQILGQGPKLLIQFQNNGVVDDSQLPKDRFSAERLKGVDSTLKIQPAKLEDSAVYLCASSLSLAGIKGETQYFGPGTRLLVL.

The chain couples TRBV4-2 to TRBJ2-2, with a weak D call TRBD2 (6 bases). The CDR3 is 16 amino acids. Germline lookup yields CDR1 LGHNA and CDR2 YNFKEQ. V was trimmed by 4 bases and J by 2 bases, leaving 14 bases between them. The CDR3 is CASSLMTRINTGELFF. The CDR3, as DNA: TGTGCCAGCAGCCTAATGACTAGAATAAACACCGGGGAGCTGTTTTTT.

V gene TRBV11-2 combines with J gene TRBJ2-3; TRBD2 is a possible D gene (5 bases). The CDR3 spans 13 residues. The V end was cut by 4 bases, the J end by 2 bases, with 7 bases between. Germline lookup yields CDR1 SGHAT and CDR2 FQNNGV. The CDR3 sequence: CASSWGATDTQYF. In DNA, the CDR3 is TGTGCCAGCAGCTGGGGAGCCACAGATACGCAGTATTTT.

For the CDR3, the DNA is TGTGCCAGCGGGCCGACAGATACGCAGTATTTT. It yields the protein CASGPTDTQYF. V and J are TRBV28 and TRBJ2-3, with D unresolved. This CDR3 is built from 11 residues. CDR1 is MDHEN, CDR2 SYDVKM, per germline. V lost 8 bases to trimming and J lost 3 bases, with 6 bases between them.

The count of this clone is one. The chain is built from TRBV4-2 and TRBJ1-4, with TRBD1 as a possible D gene (5 bases). In germline, CDR1 is LGHNA, CDR2 YNFKEQ. The CDR3 spans 15 residues. V lost 0 bases and J 4 bases, leaving 9 bases between the germline ends. CDR3 sequence (DNA): TGTGCCAGCAGCCAAGACGGGACGTTTAATGAAAAACTGTTTTTT. Residues: CASSQDGTFNEKLFF.

The chain employs TRBV29-1 and TRBJ2-2, with TRBD1 identical over 9 bases. The germline V gene has CDR1 SQVTM and CDR2 ANQGSEA. The length of the CDR3 is 15 residues. Trimming removed 4 bases from V and 4 bases from J; junction bases left unmatched: 7. Here the CDR3 reads CSVATGTGPTGELFF. CDR3 DNA: TGCAGCGTTGCAACCGGGACAGGGCCCACCGGGGAGCTGTTTTTT.

This clone was seen only once. The genes are TRBV7-9 and TRBJ1-4; no clear D. The CDR3 is 15 amino acids. In germline, CDR1 is SEHNR, CDR2 FQNEAQ (reference sequence). V lost 5 bases, J lost 0 bases, and 10 bases lay in between. The CDR3 DNA reads TGTGCCAGCAGCCCTGGGCGAGCAACTAATGAAAAACTGTTTTTT. Translation: CASSPGRATNEKLFF. The full variable domain, in which reference TRBV7-9 and TRBJ1-4 provide the parts outside the CDR3, is DTGVSQNPRHKITKRGQNVTFRCDPISEHNRLYWYRQTLGQGPEFLTYFQNEAQLEKSRLLSDRFSAERPKGSFSTLEIQRTEQGDSAMYLCASSPGRATNEKLFFGSGTQLSVL.

The chain is built from TRBV15 and TRBJ2-7; D is possibly TRBD1 (5 bases). The germline V gene encodes CDR1 LNHNV and CDR2 YYDKDF (reference sequence). The CDR3 runs 16 residues. The V end lost 3 bases, the J end lost 5 bases, and 20 bases lay between the germline ends. Here the CDR3 DNA reads TGTGCCACCAGCAGGGGGCGTGGGCCCCGGGCCGACGAGCAGTACTTC. It translates to CATSRGRGPRADEQYF.

The J gene is TRBJ2-1, the V gene TRBV6-5, with D possibly TRBD1 on 6 matching bases. The germline gives CDR1 MNHEY, CDR2 SVGAGI. The CDR3 extends over 13 amino acids. Trimming left V 6 bases short and J 7 bases short, with 13 bases between. CDR3 DNA: TGTGCCAGCAGCTTAGGGACACTGAATGAGCAGTTCTTC. Encoded protein: CASSLGTLNEQFF.

The J gene is TRBJ2-3, the V gene TRBV13; D remains ambiguous. Looked up from germline, CDR1 is PRHDT and CDR2 is FYEKMQ (reference sequence). V was shortened by 4 bases and J by 2 bases, with 25 bases between the two germline ends. The CDR3 totals 19 residues. The CDR3 DNA follows: TGTGCCAGCAGCTCCCCAGCCTCAGGACGCCCAGGTGTCACAGATACGCAGTATTTT. This sequence encodes CASSSPASGRPGVTDTQYF.

The rearrangement joins TRBV5-1 to TRBJ2-7; 9 bases match TRBD1. Germline V gives CDR1 SGHRS, CDR2 YFSETQ. The length of the CDR3 is 14 residues. The junction had 3 bases not matched to a gene; V was cut back by 2 bases and J by 3 bases. The CDR3 here is CASSLGQGNYEQYF. For the CDR3, the DNA is TGCGCCAGCAGCTTAGGACAGGGGAACTACGAGCAGTACTTC.

This rearrangement joins TRBV2 to TRBJ2-5, with D perhaps being TRBD1 or TRBD2 (6 bases each). The V gene's germline CDR1 is SNHLY and CDR2 FYNNEI. There are 13 residues in the CDR3. Trimming left V 7 bases short and J 3 bases short, with 12 bases between. CDR3 sequence: CASNSRGEETQYF. The CDR3 nucleotides are TGTGCCAGCAATTCGAGGGGGGAAGAGACCCAGTACTTC. The full variable domain, in which reference TRBV2 and TRBJ2-5 provide the parts outside the CDR3, is EPEVTQTPSHQVTQMGQEVILRCVPISNHLYFYWYRQILGQKVEFLVSFYNNEISEKSEIFDDQFSVERPDGSNFTLKIRSTKLEDSAMYFCASNSRGEETQYFGPGTRLLVL.

The chain combines TRBV28 with TRBJ2-5, with 7 bases matching TRBD1. From germline, CDR1 is MDHEN and CDR2 SYDVKM. V shed 2 bases, J shed 5 bases, and the junction held 8 bases outside the gene matches. The CDR3 runs 15 residues. CDR3 region: CASSLPTGTAETQYF. CDR3 sequence (DNA): TGTGCCAGCAGTTTACCGACCGGGACAGCGGAGACCCAGTACTTC.

This clone was seen only once. The chain carries TRBV9 and TRBJ2-1; 13 nucleotides line up with TRBD2. Germline-derived CDR1 and CDR2 are SGDLS and YYNGEE. The length of the CDR3 is 18 residues. Trimming at V came to 0 bases and at J to 7 bases, leaving 10 bases not matched to a gene. CDR3 amino acids: CASSVGELLAGGRNEQFF. CDR3 DNA: TGTGCCAGCAGCGTAGGGGAATTACTAGCGGGAGGGAGAAATGAGCAGTTCTTC.

Comments on this clone: In the same sample, other DNA sequences code for this CDR3. V gene TRBV18 combines with J gene TRBJ1-4; 9 bases match TRBD1. Per the germline V gene, CDR1 is KGHSH and CDR2 is LQKENI. The V and J ends lost 3 bases and 7 bases, in that order; junction bases with no gene match: 6. The CDR3 is 15 amino acids. As DNA, the CDR3 is TGTGCCAGCTCACCGCCGGGACAGGGTAGTGAAAAACTGTTTTTT. Its protein product is CASSPPGQGSEKLFF.

The genes are TRBV7-6 and TRBJ2-1; tentative D call: TRBD2 (7 bases). The germline V gene has CDR1 SGHVS and CDR2 FNYEAQ. V lost 5 bases and J 7 bases, leaving 24 bases between the germline ends. This CDR3 is built from 17 residues. The CDR3 protein is CASSITFRGGTGNEQFF. CDR3 sequence (DNA): TGTGCCAGCAGCATAACGTTTCGCGGGGGCACGGGGAATGAGCAGTTCTTC.

V gene TRBV11-2 combines with J gene TRBJ1-1; 7 bases are shared with TRBD1. The CDR3 is 15 amino acids. The V segment lost 1 base and the J segment 5 bases; nucleotides outside the gene matches: 7. Germline-derived CDR1 and CDR2 are SGHAT and FQNNGV. The CDR3 DNA is TGTGCCAGCAGCTTAGTGGACAGGCGGGGAACTGAAGCTTTCTTT. This encodes CASSLVDRRGTEAFF.

The chain links TRBV7-3 to TRBJ1-2; possible D gene TRBD1, 5 bases. The germline V and J ends were trimmed by 0 bases and 4 bases, with 12 bases remaining between them. The CDR3 is 15 amino acids. Looked up from germline, CDR1 is SGHTA and CDR2 is FQGTGA. The CDR3 loop is CASSLTRSGLYGYTF. The CDR3 bases are TGTGCCAGCAGCTTAACGAGGTCAGGGCTCTATGGCTACACCTTC.

The genes are TRBV5-1 and TRBJ2-3; D could derive from TRBD1 or TRBD2 (5 bases each). The CDR3 is 14 residues long. V shed 3 bases and J shed 3 bases, with 11 bases lying between them. Germline CDR1 is SGHRS and CDR2 is YFSETQ. Here the CDR3 reads CASSSGTFTDTQYF. CDR3 sequence (DNA): TGCGCCAGCAGCTCCGGGACCTTTACAGATACGCAGTATTTT.

This clone was detected only once. V gene TRBV28 combines with J gene TRBJ2-6, with a tentative D call TRBD2 (6 bases). CDR3 size: 17 residues. V was pared by 7 bases and J by 0 bases, with 16 bases between. Germline loops: CDR1 MDHEN, CDR2 SYDVKM. The CDR3 protein is CASTSPGLNSGANVLTF. CDR3 bases: TGTGCCAGCACTTCGCCGGGACTCAACTCTGGGGCCAACGTCCTGACTTTC.

The J gene is TRBJ2-2, the V gene TRBV7-3; D remains unclear. The V end lost 4 bases, the J end lost 5 bases, and 11 bases lay between the germline ends. Looked up from germline, CDR1 is SGHTA and CDR2 is FQGTGA. The CDR3 runs 14 residues. In DNA form, the CDR3 reads TGTGCCAGCAGCTCGACCGTGGGGACCGGGGAGCTGTTTTTT. Protein product: CASSSTVGTGELFF. Supplemented by reference TRBV7-3 and TRBJ2-2, the full variable domain reads GAGVSQTPSNKVTEKGKYVELRCDPISGHTALYWYRQSLGQGPEFLIYFQGTGAADDSGLPNDRFFAVRPEGSVSTLKIQRTERGDSAVYLCASSSTVGTGELFFGEGSRLTVL.

V is TRBV6-1 and J is TRBJ2-7, with D uncertain. CDR1 and CDR2 from the germline V gene are MNHNS and SASEGT. Trimming took off 0 bases at V and 0 bases at J, with 12 bases between the two ends. The CDR3 runs to 16 residues. The DNA for the CDR3 is TGTGCCAGCAGTGAAGCCCCGGCAGGCAGCTCCTACGAGCAGTACTTC. It is translated as CASSEAPAGSSYEQYF.